This T cell receptor beta chain is drawn from a study of T cell responses to AZD1222 COVID-19 vaccine. Turning to the study itself: Analysis merged second doses at about 4 or about 12 weeks. Study-wide results and caveats: Clonal diversity may have been underestimated, and the donors were mostly white British, with more females than males.

Data came from immunoSEQ multiplex PCR; TCRdb stores just in-frame clones and leaves some out. The sample shows more than 150,000 clones, around 89% of them seen only once. About this clone: Its specificity is unknown.

Trimming took 0 bases from V and 2 from J, leaving 14 bases between them. The CDR3 runs to 17 residues. CDR1 is PRHDT and CDR2 is FYEKMQ in the germline V gene (reference sequence). The material was peripheral blood, obtained on day 0 of AZD1222 vaccination. The rearrangement uses TRBV13 and TRBJ2-1; maybe TRBD2 (6 bases). The TCR originated in an adult in good health. CDR3 in DNA: TGTGCCAGCAGCTTAGGCGGGGCTAGCGTCACCTACAATGAGCAGTTCTTC. This encodes CASSLGGASVTYNEQFF.